A single sample is the source of the 27 T cell receptor beta chains below, sequenced in a study of post-analysis software for immune sequencing data. Overall study results and limits: TRBV5-6, TRBV5-1 and TRBV20-1 belonged to a set of roughly five TRBV segments that were more frequent in patients than controls.

The TCR beta cDNA libraries contained unique molecular identifiers. One entry per CDR3 protein results from TCRdb running MiXCR on the PCR reads. There are 820,000 or so distinct CDR3 sequences in the sample; approximately 57% occur only once, and 4.6% lies in the top ten. Their specific antigens are unknown. Sample: blood. The receptors derive from a girl between 5 and 17 years old with multiple sclerosis.

This clonotype was detected a few times. The J gene is TRBJ2-7, the V gene TRBV18; 13 bases are a match to TRBD2. The CDR3 has 17 residues. V shed 3 bases, J shed 7 bases, and the junction held 12 bases outside the gene matches. CDR1 and CDR2 (germline): KGHSH, LQKENI. CDR3 in DNA: TGTGCCAGCTCACCCACCCGACTAGCGGGGGGCTTGCGGGAGCAGTACTTC. Translated: CASSPTRLAGGLREQYF.

This chain connects TRBV20-1 to TRBJ2-7; no definite D call. The CDR3 totals 16 residues. Germline V gene data show CDR1 as DFQATT and CDR2 as SNEGSKA (reference sequence). V lost 0 bases and J 2 bases, leaving 17 bases between the germline ends. CDR3 in DNA: TGCAGTGCTAGAGATCTTTCGGGCAACTTCCCCTACGAGCAGTACTTC. Its translation: CSARDLSGNFPYEQYF.

The CDR3 nucleotides are TGTGCCAGCAGTTTACAAGCGGGCATTTCCTACAATGAGCAGTTCTTC. Encoded protein: CASSLQAGISYNEQFF. The chain is built from TRBV12-3 or TRBV12-4 and TRBJ2-1; D is perhaps TRBD2 (6 bases). Trimming pared 2 bases from V and 1 base from J, leaving 12 bases between. This CDR3 is 16 amino acids long.

The gene calls are TRBV7-2 and TRBJ2-5; TRBD2 is a possible D gene (6 bases). Germline V lookup: CDR1 SGHTA, CDR2 FQGNSA. The CDR3 has 14 amino acids. The V end lost 5 bases, the J end lost 7 bases, and 17 bases lay between the germline ends. CDR3 sequence reads: CASSRYSGPGTQYF. CDR3 nucleotide sequence: TGTGCCAGCAGCCGTTATAGCGGTCCCGGGACCCAGTACTTC.

Points on this clonotype: One end of the junction fails to match germline, which may point to a read error. V and J are TRBV6-2 or TRBV6-3 and TRBJ1-1; D possibly corresponds to TRBD1 (5 bases). Looked up from germline, CDR1 is MNHEY and CDR2 is SVGEGT. The CDR3 has 16 residues. The CDR3 coding sequence is TGTGCCGGCAGTTACACAAGGCTGGGGACGAACACTGAAGCTTTCTTT. This gives the protein CAGSYTRLGTNTEAFF.

This chain joins TRBV20-1 and TRBJ2-3, with TRBD2 matching over 7 bases. This CDR3 is built from 14 residues. The J segment lost 1 base and the V segment lost 6 bases, leaving 7 bases of the junction unmatched. CDR1 DFQATT and CDR2 SNEGSKA come from the germline V gene (reference sequence). This CDR3 is CSALGREGTDTQYF. For the CDR3, the DNA is TGCAGTGCGCTAGGCCGGGAGGGCACAGATACGCAGTATTTT.

V usage is TRBV7-8 and J usage is TRBJ2-1, with D perhaps matching TRBD2 (6 bases). The length of the CDR3 is 14 residues. The V end lost 5 bases, the J end lost 3 bases, and 11 bases lay between the germline ends. Germline lookup yields CDR1 SGHVS and CDR2 FQNEAQ. The CDR3 DNA follows: TGTGCCAGCAGCCCGACTAGATTCTACAATGAGCAGTTCTTC. This encodes CASSPTRFYNEQFF.

The CDR3 DNA reads as TGTGCCAGCAGCACCCGGGAGCCTGGGGCCAACGTCCTGACTTTC. This codes for CASSTREPGANVLTF. This chain links TRBV7-9 with TRBJ2-6, with D perhaps TRBD2 (6 bases). Trimming took off 5 bases at V and 2 bases at J, with 10 bases between the two ends. Germline V gives CDR1 SEHNR, CDR2 FQNEAQ (reference sequence). The CDR3 runs 15 residues.

This CDR3 reads CASSSPSDEQYF. The CDR3 bases are TGCGCCAGCAGCTCCCCCTCAGACGAGCAGTACTTC. The genes are TRBV5-1 and TRBJ2-7; the D is unclear. Trimming took off 3 bases at V and 5 bases at J, with 9 bases between the two ends. Germline V gene lookup returns CDR1 SGHRS and CDR2 YFSETQ. The CDR3 covers 12 residues. Using reference TRBV5-1 and TRBJ2-7 for the parts outside the CDR3, the full variable domain is KAGVTQTPRYLIKTRGQQVTLSCSPISGHRSVSWYQQTPGQGLQFLFEYFSETQRNKGNFPGRFSGRQFSNSRSEMNVSTLELGDSALYLCASSSPSDEQYFGPGTRLTVT.

This clonotype was picked up a small number of times. The chain is built from TRBV5-1 and TRBJ2-1, with D tentatively TRBD1 (6 bases). With 4 bases removed from V and 8 bases from J, the gap between germline ends came to 16 bases. The CDR3 runs to 14 residues. Germline values: CDR1 SGHRS, CDR2 YFSETQ. This chain's CDR3 is CASSDLTGSDEQFF. CDR3 DNA sequence: TGCGCCAGCAGCGATCTTACAGGGTCGGATGAGCAGTTCTTC.

This clonotype showed up just a few times. J is TRBJ2-1 and V is TRBV12-3 or TRBV12-4, with 10 nucleotides matching TRBD2. Trimming took 3 bases from V and 9 from J; bases not matched to a gene: 8. The CDR3 extends over 15 amino acids. The CDR3 here is CASSLSLAGRGEQFF. The CDR3 DNA follows: TGTGCCAGCAGTTTGTCACTAGCGGGACGGGGTGAGCAGTTCTTC.

The gene calls are TRBV5-1 and TRBJ2-6, with a possible D match to TRBD1 (5 bases). Germline CDR1 and CDR2: SGHRS and YFSETQ. The V end lost 5 bases, the J end lost 3 bases, and 9 bases lay between the germline ends. This CDR3 comprises 14 residues. CDR3 sequence (DNA): TGCGCCAGCAGACCAGGGCATGGGGCCAACGTCCTGACTTTC. Encoded protein: CASRPGHGANVLTF.

This chain uses TRBV5-1 with TRBJ2-5, with TRBD1 as a possible D gene (6 bases). The CDR3 contains 15 residues. Germline V gene sequence: CDR1 SGHRS, CDR2 YFSETQ. V shed 3 bases and J shed 2 bases, with 14 bases lying between them. CDR3 coding DNA: TGCGCCAGCAGCTCCGGGACAAGATATCAAGAGACCCAGTACTTC. It specifies CASSSGTRYQETQYF.

V is TRBV5-1 and J is TRBJ2-5, with D possibly being TRBD2 (6 bases). This CDR3 is built from 12 residues. Trimming left V 8 bases short and J 3 bases short, with 11 bases between. Germline V CDR1 and CDR2: SGHRS, YFSETQ. CDR3 amino acids: CASRPSEETQYF. As DNA, the CDR3 is TGCGCCAGTCGGCCTAGCGAAGAGACCCAGTACTTC.

This clonotype has a handful of counts. The gene calls are TRBV27 and TRBJ2-1; D perhaps matches TRBD2 (6 bases). This CDR3 is 16 amino acids long. V lost 6 bases, J lost 0 bases, and 15 bases lay in between. The V gene's germline CDR1 is MNHEY and CDR2 SMNVEV (reference sequence). The CDR3 protein is CASSLASASSYNEQFF. DNA for the CDR3: TGTGCCAGCAGCCTGGCTAGCGCTAGCTCCTACAATGAGCAGTTCTTC.

This sequence joins TRBV20-1 and TRBJ2-7, with 9 bases matching TRBD2. CDR1 is DFQATT, CDR2 SNEGSKA, per germline (reference sequence). The CDR3 covers 14 residues. V dropped 0 bases and J dropped 9; count of bases not matched to a gene: 9. CDR3 DNA: TGCAGTGCTAGAGATCTAGCGGGACCTACGCCGCAGTACTTC. Translation gives CSARDLAGPTPQYF.

This clonotype showed up just once. The chain employs TRBV5-1 and TRBJ2-4; the match to TRBD1 covers 10 bases. The V gene's germline CDR1 is SGHRS and CDR2 YFSETQ. The V segment lost 0 bases and the J segment 13 bases; nucleotides outside the gene matches: 10. CDR3 length: 15 residues. CDR3 loop: CASSLEGQGRAEQYF. The CDR3 DNA follows: TGCGCCAGCAGCTTGGAGGGACAGGGGCGCGCAGAGCAGTACTTC.

The chain recombines TRBV12-3 or TRBV12-4 with TRBJ2-4; weak D call: TRBD2 (6 bases). V gave up 3 bases and J gave up 12 bases, with 12 bases separating them. This CDR3 is 12 amino acids long. The DNA for the CDR3 is TGTGCCAGCAGTTTGGGGGGTTGGGGTCAGTACTTC. This sequence encodes CASSLGGWGQYF.

The genes are TRBV7-9 and TRBJ1-2; D ambiguous. The V gene's germline CDR1 is SEHNR and CDR2 FQNEAQ (reference sequence). The CDR3 is 15 residues long. V shed 2 bases and J shed 4 bases, with 14 bases lying between them. This CDR3 is CASSLRRQELYGYTF. CDR3 DNA: TGTGCCAGCAGCTTAAGAAGGCAGGAGCTCTATGGCTACACCTTC.

V and J are TRBV29-1 and TRBJ2-7; 8 nucleotides agree with TRBD2. Germline values: CDR1 SQVTM, CDR2 ANQGSEA. The CDR3 has 16 residues. V was clipped by 0 bases and J by 4 bases; unmatched bases: 11. The chain's CDR3 is CSVEEGPGLAEYEQYF. Written as DNA, the CDR3 is TGCAGCGTTGAAGAGGGTCCCGGACTAGCAGAGTACGAGCAGTACTTC.

The V gene is TRBV29-1, the J gene TRBJ2-7; D might be TRBD2 (6 bases). Per germline, CDR1 SQVTM and CDR2 ANQGSEA. V shed 7 bases and J shed 4 bases, with 14 bases lying between them. This CDR3 spans 12 amino acids. CDR3 sequence: CSGGTYRYEQYF. The CDR3, as DNA: TGCAGCGGCGGGACTTACAGATACGAGCAGTACTTC.

The count of this clonotype is one. The CDR3 coding sequence is TGCAGTGCTAGAGTATGGCGGGAGGACTCCTACGAGCAGTACTTC. It is translated as CSARVWREDSYEQYF. The chain is built from TRBV20-1 and TRBJ2-7; TRBD2 matches 8 bases. Germline V gene data show CDR1 as DFQATT and CDR2 as SNEGSKA (reference sequence). V shed 1 base, J shed 0 bases, and the junction held 5 bases outside the gene matches. CDR3 length: 15 amino acids.

This CDR3 reads CSARRRIGLDTQYF. For the CDR3, the DNA is TGCAGTGCTAGACGCAGGATAGGGTTAGATACGCAGTATTTT. The rearrangement links TRBV20-1 to TRBJ2-3, with D unresolved. CDR1 and CDR2 (germline): DFQATT, SNEGSKA (reference sequence). The V and J ends lost 2 bases and 5 bases respectively, with 14 bases between them. There are 14 residues in the CDR3.

The sample holds one count of this clonotype. CDR3 amino acids: CASSQGRPRVDYGYTF. In DNA, the CDR3 is TGTGCCAGCAGCCAAGGGAGGCCCAGGGTGGACTATGGCTACACCTTC. The chain joins TRBV7-2 to TRBJ1-2; a weak D match, TRBD1 (5 bases). Germline loops: CDR1 SGHTA, CDR2 FQGNSA. V lost 5 bases, J lost 3 bases, and 19 bases lay in between. This CDR3 comprises 16 residues.

This clonotype came up a few times. CDR3 coding DNA: TGTGCCAGCACCGCGGGGGGGCACGAGACCCAGTACTTC. This translates into CASTAGGHETQYF. This chain links TRBV7-6 with TRBJ2-5, with TRBD2 matching over 9 bases. The ends lost 7 bases at V and 5 bases at J; junction bases unmatched: 5. The length of the CDR3 is 13 residues. Germline-derived CDR1 and CDR2 are SGHVS and FNYEAQ.

This clonotype was counted a single time. The chain couples TRBV29-1 to TRBJ1-5; 10 positions match TRBD1. The CDR3 is 14 residues long. Germline values: CDR1 SQVTM, CDR2 ANQGSEA. V trimming: 6 bases; J trimming: 1 base; junction bases outside the gene matches: 3. Here the CDR3 reads CSVVDRGSNQPQHF. CDR3 sequence (DNA): TGCAGCGTCGTGGACAGGGGGAGCAATCAGCCCCAGCATTTT.

The J gene is TRBJ2-6, the V gene TRBV5-1; 10 nucleotides match TRBD1. The germline V gene has CDR1 SGHRS and CDR2 YFSETQ. V shed 0 bases, J shed 2 bases, and the junction held 5 bases outside the gene matches. CDR3 size: 18 residues. The CDR3 loop reads CASSLAPGQGAGANVLTF. In nucleotides, the CDR3 is TGCGCCAGCAGCTTGGCCCCAGGACAGGGGGCTGGGGCCAACGTCCTGACTTTC.